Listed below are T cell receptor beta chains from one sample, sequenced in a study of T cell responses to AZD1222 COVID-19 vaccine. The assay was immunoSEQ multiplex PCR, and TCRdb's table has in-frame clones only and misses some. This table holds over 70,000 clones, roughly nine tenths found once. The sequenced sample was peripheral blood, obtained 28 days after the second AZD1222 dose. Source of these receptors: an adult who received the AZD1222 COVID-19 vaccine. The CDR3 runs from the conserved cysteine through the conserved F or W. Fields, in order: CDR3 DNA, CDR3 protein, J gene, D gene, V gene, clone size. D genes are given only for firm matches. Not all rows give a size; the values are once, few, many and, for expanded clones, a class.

TGTGCCAGCAGCTCCCAAACTAAAACTAGGGGGGAGCTGTTTTTT CASSSQTKTRGELFF TRBJ2-2 NA TRBV7-9 NA
TGTGCCAGCAGTTTAGTGGGGGGCTATTGGTACGAGCAGTACTTC CASSLVGGYWYEQYF TRBJ2-7 NA TRBV27 NA
TGTGCCAGCAGGTCAGGGGGCTTAGTCTATGGCTACACCTTC CASRSGGLVYGYTF TRBJ1-2 TRBD1 TRBV6-5 NA
TGTGCCAGCAGTTACCTTACCGGGGAGCTGTTTTTT CASSYLTGELFF TRBJ2-2 NA TRBV12-3/TRBV12-4 once
TGTGCCAGCAGTAGGGACATCCGGGCTGGAAACACCATATATTTT CASSRDIRAGNTIYF TRBJ1-3 NA TRBV6-5 NA
TGTGCCAGCAGTTTATCGAGGGACAGGGGGGCCTTATTCTACGAGCAGTACTTC CASSLSRDRGALFYEQYF TRBJ2-7 TRBD1 TRBV27 NA
TGTGCCAGCAGCCTACGGCAGAGCTACGAGCAGTACTTC CASSLRQSYEQYF TRBJ2-7 NA TRBV7-9 NA
TGTGCCAGCAGCCCGACCAGAACGGGAGAGGGGACTGAAGCTTTCTTT CASSPTRTGEGTEAFF TRBJ1-1 NA TRBV13 NA
TGTGCCACCAGTGACACCGGGACTAGCGGGGTAAATGAGCAGTTCTTC CATSDTGTSGVNEQFF TRBJ2-1 TRBD2 TRBV24-1 NA
TGTGCCAGTAGTACCCGGGACAGGGTCTATTATGGCTACACCTTC CASSTRDRVYYGYTF TRBJ1-2 TRBD1 TRBV19 NA
TGTGCCAGCAGCCAAGATTTAGCAGGCGTTGGCTACACCTTC CASSQDLAGVGYTF TRBJ1-2 NA TRBV3-1/TRBV3-2 NA
TGTGCCAGCAGCCAAGAACAGGCAGGGGTTGTCGAACTGTTTTTT CASSQEQAGVVELFF TRBJ1-4 NA TRBV4-2 NA
TGTGCCAGCAGCGTTACAGGGGGAGGTAGCACAGATACGCAGTATTTT CASSVTGGGSTDTQYF TRBJ2-3 TRBD1 TRBV9 NA
TGTGCCAGCAGGCTCAGACTAGCGGGGGCGCAAGAGACCCAGTACTTC CASRLRLAGAQETQYF TRBJ2-5 TRBD2 TRBV2 NA
TGCGCCAGCAGCTTGGTCGGCGGATACACTGAAGCTTTCTTT CASSLVGGYTEAFF TRBJ1-1 NA TRBV5-1 NA
TGTGCCAGCAGCGTAGGCCCCGGGGGGACCCAGTACTTC CASSVGPGGTQYF TRBJ2-5 NA TRBV9 NA
TGTGCCAGCAGTTCTGGACGGAGACACACCTTC CASSSGRRHTF TRBJ1-2 NA TRBV12-3/TRBV12-4 NA
TGTGCCAGCTCACCGCAACGGGAGAACACTGAAGCTTTCTTT CASSPQRENTEAFF TRBJ1-1 NA TRBV18 NA
TGTGCCAGCAGTTTAATGACAGCCAATGAGCAGTTCTTC CASSLMTANEQFF TRBJ2-1 NA TRBV27 NA
TGTGCCAGCAACCGCGTGATGAACACTGAAGCTTTCTTT CASNRVMNTEAFF TRBJ1-1 NA TRBV6-5 NA
TGTGCCAGCAGCCAACGGACCGGGGAGCTGTTTTTT CASSQRTGELFF TRBJ2-2 NA TRBV6-2/TRBV6-3 NA
TGTGCCTGGAGTGTACGGAACACCGGGGAGCTGTTTTTT CAWSVRNTGELFF TRBJ2-2 NA TRBV30 NA
TGCAGCGTTGCCCGGACAGGGGGCTCGGGAGAGACCCAGTACTTC CSVARTGGSGETQYF TRBJ2-5 TRBD1 TRBV29-1 NA
TGTGCCGCACTGGCCGGGCCCGGCGCAGATACGCAGTATTTT CAALAGPGADTQYF TRBJ2-3 NA TRBV5-6 once
TGTGCCAGCAGCGCGATAGGGGGGGGAGGCACTGAAGCTTTCTTT CASSAIGGGGTEAFF TRBJ1-1 NA TRBV6-5 NA
TGTGCCAGCTCACCACCCGACCTCCAGGAGACCCAGTACTTC CASSPPDLQETQYF TRBJ2-5 NA TRBV18 NA
TGTGCCAGCAGCGGGGGGGCAGAGGGGCACCGGGAGCTGTTTTTT CASSGGAEGHRELFF TRBJ2-2 TRBD2 TRBV27 NA
TGTGCCAGCAGCTTAGAATGGGCCATAAACACTGAAGCTTTCTTT CASSLEWAINTEAFF TRBJ1-1 NA TRBV11-2 few
TGTGCCAGCAGCAAGCGAGCGGGGAACCAAGAGACCCAGTACTTC CASSKRAGNQETQYF TRBJ2-5 NA TRBV21-1 NA
TGTGCCAGCGATACGGGACCATTGGGCTATGGCTACACCTTC CASDTGPLGYGYTF TRBJ1-2 NA TRBV5-5 NA
TGTGCCAGTAGCCATAGGACAGTGAACACTGAAGCTTTCTTT CASSHRTVNTEAFF TRBJ1-1 NA TRBV19 NA
TGTGCCAGCAGTCCAACGGGGGGCGGGTCACCCCTCCACTTT CASSPTGGGSPLHF TRBJ1-6 NA TRBV11-2 NA
TGTGCCAGCTTGCAGGGGGCCGCCTCCGAAAAACTGTTTTTT CASLQGAASEKLFF TRBJ1-4 TRBD1 TRBV7-9 NA
TGTGCCACCGTAGACCGATACATGAACACTGAAGCTTTCTTT CATVDRYMNTEAFF TRBJ1-1 NA TRBV7-2 NA
TGTGCCAGCAGCTTTATCGAGCGCAGGAACACTGAAGCTTTCTTT CASSFIERRNTEAFF TRBJ1-1 NA TRBV5-6 NA
TGTGCCAGCAGTTACGGACAGAACTATGGCTACACCTTC CASSYGQNYGYTF TRBJ1-2 NA TRBV6-5 NA
TGTGCCAGCAGCTTGGAACAGGGCACTAATGAAAAACTGTTTTTT CASSLEQGTNEKLFF TRBJ1-4 NA TRBV5-4 NA
TGTGCCAGCAGATATAGCACAGATACGCAGTATTTT CASRYSTDTQYF TRBJ2-3 NA TRBV12-3/TRBV12-4 once
TGCGCCAGCAGCCAAGAACATCAGGTCATCTCTAGCGGGGTCACAGATACGCAGTATTTT CASSQEHQVISSGVTDTQYF TRBJ2-3 TRBD2 TRBV4-3 NA
TGTGCCAGCAGCCGGGGACAGGCAGTGTACAATGAGCAGTTCTTC CASSRGQAVYNEQFF TRBJ2-1 TRBD1 TRBV7-9 once
TGCGCCAGCAGCCATCCGGGACAGATTAAGAGGACCCAGTACTTC CASSHPGQIKRTQYF TRBJ2-5 TRBD1 TRBV4-1 NA
TGTGCCAGCTCACCACCTCGCCAGGCCCTGTACACCGGGGAGCTGTTTTTT CASSPPRQALYTGELFF TRBJ2-2 NA TRBV18 NA
TGTGCCAGCAGCTTCCTAGGGGGGCCAACAGATACGCAGTATTTT CASSFLGGPTDTQYF TRBJ2-3 NA TRBV7-3 NA
TGTGCCAGCAGCCCCGACAGGCTTGAGTCACCCCTCCACTTT CASSPDRLESPLHF TRBJ1-6 NA TRBV6-2/TRBV6-3 NA
TGTGCCAGCAGCTTATCAGTGGGGGGGAACTACGAGCAGTACTTC CASSLSVGGNYEQYF TRBJ2-7 TRBD2 TRBV11-2 NA
TGTGCCAGCTCAGAGGGTGCAACTAATGAAAAACTGTTTTTT CASSEGATNEKLFF TRBJ1-4 NA TRBV18 NA
TGTGCCAGCAGCCCTGGAGGGGTCGGCTATGGCTACACCTTC CASSPGGVGYGYTF TRBJ1-2 NA TRBV5-4 NA
TGTGCCAGCAGGAGGAGGGCACTCTCGACCGACACAGATACGCAGTATTTT CASRRRALSTDTDTQYF TRBJ2-3 NA TRBV27 NA